This T cell receptor (beta chain) was recorded in a study of blood T cell repertoires in COVID-19. Study-level background: There were acute and convalescent COVID-19 samples, and they came from the United States, Italy and Spain. PBMCs, B-cell-depleted T cells, or T cells were the source of the cDNA or gDNA that made up the material.

Per the original data handling: Reference gene primer amplification in the assay estimated nucleated cell counts. Assay: immunoSEQ multiplex PCR; the TCRdb copy retains only in-frame clones and omits some. V and J calls and clone size are given by that table; D and trimming were obtained from the DNA. The sample holds about 76,000 clones, 80% to 90% seen once. This receptor was taken from a woman aged 55 to 70 with acute or convalescent COVID-19. The material sequenced was peripheral blood.

The CDR3 loop is CAWKVPGGSPLHF. The CDR3 nucleotides are TGTGCCTGGAAGGTCCCCGGGGGATCACCCCTCCACTTT. The chain employs TRBV30 and TRBJ1-6; D is possibly TRBD1 (5 bases). V lost 4 bases and J 10 bases, leaving 14 bases between the germline ends. The germline gives CDR1 GTSNPN, CDR2 SVGIG (reference sequence). The CDR3 is 13 amino acids.